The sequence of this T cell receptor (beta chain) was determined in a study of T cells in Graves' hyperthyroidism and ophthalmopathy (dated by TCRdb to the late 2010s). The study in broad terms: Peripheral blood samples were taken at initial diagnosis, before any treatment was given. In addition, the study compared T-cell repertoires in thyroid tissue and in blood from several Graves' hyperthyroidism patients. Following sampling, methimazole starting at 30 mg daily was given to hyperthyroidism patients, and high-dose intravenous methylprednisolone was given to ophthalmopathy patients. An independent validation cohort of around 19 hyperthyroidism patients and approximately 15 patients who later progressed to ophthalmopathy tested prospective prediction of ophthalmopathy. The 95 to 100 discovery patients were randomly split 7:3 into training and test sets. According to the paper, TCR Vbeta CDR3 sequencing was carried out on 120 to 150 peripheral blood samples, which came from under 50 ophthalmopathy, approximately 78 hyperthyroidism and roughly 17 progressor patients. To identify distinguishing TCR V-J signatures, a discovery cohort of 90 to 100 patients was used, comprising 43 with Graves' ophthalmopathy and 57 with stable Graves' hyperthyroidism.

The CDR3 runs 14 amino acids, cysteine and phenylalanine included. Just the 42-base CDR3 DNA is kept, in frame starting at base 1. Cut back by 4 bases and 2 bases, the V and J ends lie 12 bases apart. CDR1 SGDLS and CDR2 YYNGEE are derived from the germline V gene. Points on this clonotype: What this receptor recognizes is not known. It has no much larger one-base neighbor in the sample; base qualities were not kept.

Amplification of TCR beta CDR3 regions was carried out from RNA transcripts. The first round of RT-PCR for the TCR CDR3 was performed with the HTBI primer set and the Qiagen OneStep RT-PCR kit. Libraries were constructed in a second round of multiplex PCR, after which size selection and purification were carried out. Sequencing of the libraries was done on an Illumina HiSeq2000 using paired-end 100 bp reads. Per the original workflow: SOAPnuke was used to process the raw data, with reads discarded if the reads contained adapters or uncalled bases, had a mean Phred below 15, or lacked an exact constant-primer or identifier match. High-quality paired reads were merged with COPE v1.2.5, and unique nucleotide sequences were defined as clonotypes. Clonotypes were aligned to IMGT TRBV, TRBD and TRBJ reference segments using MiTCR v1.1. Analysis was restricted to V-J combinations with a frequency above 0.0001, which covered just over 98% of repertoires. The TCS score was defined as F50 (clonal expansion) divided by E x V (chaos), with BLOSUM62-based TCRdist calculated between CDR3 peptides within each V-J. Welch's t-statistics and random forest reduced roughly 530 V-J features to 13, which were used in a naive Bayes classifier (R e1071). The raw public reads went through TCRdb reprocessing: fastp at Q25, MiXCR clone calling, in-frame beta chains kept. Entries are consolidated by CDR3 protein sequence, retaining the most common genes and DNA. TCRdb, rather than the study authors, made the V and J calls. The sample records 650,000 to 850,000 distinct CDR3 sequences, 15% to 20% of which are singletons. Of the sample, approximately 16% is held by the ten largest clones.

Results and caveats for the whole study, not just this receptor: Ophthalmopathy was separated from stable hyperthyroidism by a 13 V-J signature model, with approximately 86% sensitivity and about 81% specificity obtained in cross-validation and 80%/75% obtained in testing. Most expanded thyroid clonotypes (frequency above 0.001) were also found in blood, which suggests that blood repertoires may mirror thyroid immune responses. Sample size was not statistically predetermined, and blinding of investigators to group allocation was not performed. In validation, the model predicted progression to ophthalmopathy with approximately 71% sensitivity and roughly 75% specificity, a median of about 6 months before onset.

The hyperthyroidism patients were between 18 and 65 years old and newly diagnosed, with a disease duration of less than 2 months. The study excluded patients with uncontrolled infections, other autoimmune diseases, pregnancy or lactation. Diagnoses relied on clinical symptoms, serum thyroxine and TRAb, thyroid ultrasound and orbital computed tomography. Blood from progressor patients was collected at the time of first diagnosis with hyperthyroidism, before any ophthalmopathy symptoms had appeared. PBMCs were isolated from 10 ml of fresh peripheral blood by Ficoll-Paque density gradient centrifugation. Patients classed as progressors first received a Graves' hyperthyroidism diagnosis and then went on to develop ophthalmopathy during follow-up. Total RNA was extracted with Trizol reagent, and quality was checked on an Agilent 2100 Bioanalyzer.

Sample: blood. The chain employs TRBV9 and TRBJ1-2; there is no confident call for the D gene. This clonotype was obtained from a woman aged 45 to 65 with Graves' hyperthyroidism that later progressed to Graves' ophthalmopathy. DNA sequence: TGTGCCAGCAGCCTAGAAGTAAGAAACTATGGCTACACCTTC. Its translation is CASSLEVRNYGYTF. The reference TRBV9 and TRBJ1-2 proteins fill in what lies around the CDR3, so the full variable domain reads DSGVTQTPKHLITATGQRVTLRCSPRSGDLSVYWYQQSLDQGLQFLIQYYNGEERAKGNILERFSAQQFPDLHSELNLSSLELGDSALYFCASSLEVRNYGYTFGSGTRLTVV.